This entry lists 9 T cell receptor beta chains sequenced from one sample in a study of OX40 agonist ivuxolimab in advanced cancers. Profiling relied on immunoSEQ multiplex PCR, and the TCRdb table lists in-frame clones only, not all of them. The sample gives fewer than 45,000 clones, over 60% of which show up once; around a quarter is in the top ten. Sequenced material: CD4+ or CD8+ T cells sorted from blood, taken in a trial of the OX40 agonist ivuxolimab. The source of these receptors is an adult with an advanced solid tumor such as melanoma, head and neck, liver or kidney cancer.

The CDR3 region has the DNA TGCAGTGCTAGCCAGACTGATAGCTACACCTTC. Translating gives CSASQTDSYTF. The chain couples TRBV20-1 to TRBJ1-2; D unresolved. This CDR3 contains 11 residues. Trimming took 3 bases from V and 9 from J, leaving 11 bases between them. Germline-derived CDR1 and CDR2 are DFQATT and SNEGSKA (reference sequence).

This rearrangement joins TRBV30 to TRBJ2-7; possibly TRBD1 or TRBD2 for D (6 bases each). Germline lookup yields CDR1 GTSNPN and CDR2 SVGIG (reference sequence). With 3 bases removed from V and 3 bases from J, the gap between germline ends came to 18 bases. The CDR3 consists of 15 residues. The CDR3 region has the DNA TGTGCCTGGAGAAGGGGGGACCTAAGGAGCTACGAGCAGTACTTC. Translated: CAWRRGDLRSYEQYF.

The J gene is TRBJ1-6, the V gene TRBV7-3; TRBD1 might be the D (5 bases). The CDR3 extends over 15 amino acids. Trimming removed 4 bases from V and 10 bases from J, with 17 bases in between. Germline CDR1 SGHTA, CDR2 FQGTGA. DNA of the CDR3: TGTGCCAGCAGCTCTTTAGGGCCAGGGCAATCACCCCTCCACTTT. This encodes CASSSLGPGQSPLHF.

This clone is labeled as medium-sized. Other DNA sequences in this specimen translate into the identical CDR3. For the CDR3, the DNA is TGCGCCAGCAGCCGCTTCGATGGGAACACTGAAGCTTTCTTT. Encoded protein: CASSRFDGNTEAFF. This sequence joins TRBV5-1 and TRBJ1-1, with D hard to call. The germline V gene has CDR1 SGHRS and CDR2 YFSETQ. This CDR3 comprises 14 residues. V dropped 4 bases and J dropped 1 base, with 11 bases sitting between them.

This clone has a single count. This chain uses TRBV10-2 with TRBJ1-1; D ambiguous. V lost 3 bases to trimming and J lost 4 bases, with 6 bases between them. Per germline, CDR1 WSHSY and CDR2 SAAADI. The CDR3 consists of 12 residues. The CDR3 sequence is CASSDDTTEAFF. The CDR3 nucleotides read TGCGCCAGCAGTGATGACACCACTGAAGCTTTCTTT.

This clone was seen a handful of times. The gene calls are TRBV15 and TRBJ2-7; D possibly corresponds to TRBD2 (6 bases). The CDR3 has 14 amino acids. Germline CDR1 is LNHNV and CDR2 is YYDKDF (reference sequence). V lost 7 bases to trimming and J lost 1 base, with 14 bases between them. The CDR3 coding sequence is TGTGCCACCACCGGGGGAGTGGGGTCCTACGAGCAGTACGTC. Protein product: CATTGGVGSYEQYV.

The chain joins TRBV6-1 to TRBJ2-2; D perhaps matches TRBD2 (6 bases). The germline V and J ends were trimmed by 2 bases and 7 bases, with 11 bases remaining between them. Germline CDR1 reads MNHNS; CDR2 reads SASEGT. The CDR3 totals 14 residues. CDR3 residues: CASSEQGGIGELFF. For the CDR3, the DNA is TGTGCCAGCAGTGAACAGGGCGGGATCGGGGAGCTGTTTTTT.

The rearrangement uses TRBV4-1 and TRBJ2-7; the D is unclear. CDR1 is MGHRA, CDR2 YSYEKL, per germline. The V gene lost 3 bases and the J gene lost 1 base, with 7 bases spanning the gap. The CDR3 runs 13 residues. The CDR3 DNA reads as TGCGCCAGCAGCCAGTCCGGGTCCTACGAGCAGTACTTC. It is translated as CASSQSGSYEQYF.

The rearrangement uses TRBV6-6 and TRBJ2-1, with a possible D match to TRBD2 (6 bases). The CDR3 is 15 amino acids. The germline CDR1 and CDR2 sequences are MNHNY and SVGAGI (reference sequence). Trimming pared 5 bases from V and 3 bases from J, leaving 14 bases between. CDR3 DNA: TGTGCCAGCAGTCACCTTCTCGGGGGCTACAATGAGCAGTTCTTC. This sequence encodes CASSHLLGGYNEQFF.